Sequencing of this T cell receptor beta chain was carried out in a study of T-cell reconstitution after alpha-beta-depleted transplantation in children. This clonotype was counted ten times or more. CDR1 is SGHNT and CDR2 is YENEEA in the germline V gene. The CDR3 length is 16 residues. V lost 6 bases, J lost 2 bases, and 19 bases lay in between. Unique molecular identifiers tagged the TCRbeta library. TCRdb reprocessed the PCR reads via MiXCR and lists one record per CDR3 protein. The repertoire has roughly 190,000 distinct CDR3 sequences, more than 14% of them found once; the top ten carry about 13%.

The sequenced sample was PBMCs from the stem cell graft donor, obtained from the stem cell graft. This receptor was identified in a human donor who donated a stem cell graft to a child with acute lymphoblastic leukemia. J is TRBJ2-5 and V is TRBV11-3, with D possibly matching TRBD2 (6 bases). The CDR3 loop reads CASRRRYSGLQETQYF. The CDR3, as DNA: TGTGCCAGCAGGCGACGGTATTCGGGACTGCAAGAGACCCAGTACTTC.